Following are 26 T cell receptor beta chains from one sample sequenced in a study of sequential checkpoint blockade in melanoma. Profiling relied on immunoSEQ multiplex PCR, and the TCRdb table lists in-frame clones only, not all of them. Of about 11,000 clones listed, roughly 76% are singletons. Treatment reported: randomized to nivolumab then ipilimumab (arm A) or the reverse (arm B). The sequenced sample was CD8+ T cells sorted from blood (inferred from file names), obtained from a patient given nivolumab and ipilimumab in sequence. The receptors were sampled from a human donor with melanoma.

CDR3 in amino acids: CASSPTGTSDYEQYF. Here the CDR3 DNA reads TGTGCCAGTAGCCCAACCGGGACTAGCGACTACGAGCAGTACTTC. The rearrangement joins TRBV19 to TRBJ2-7; 10 bases align to TRBD2. V gave up 6 bases and J gave up 3 bases; unmatched junction bases: 8. The length of the CDR3 is 15 residues. Germline CDR1 LNHDA, CDR2 SQIVND (reference sequence).

The chain has TRBV23-1 and TRBJ2-4, with D tentatively TRBD2 (5 bases). TRBV23-1 is marked as an open reading frame, function uncertain. The V end was cut by 0 bases, the J end by 7 bases, with 22 bases between. The CDR3 is 18 residues long. The CDR3 coding sequence is TGCGCCAGCAGTCAATCCAAATGGTCAGAGGACGAGCGGAACATTCAGTACTTC. It encodes CASSQSKWSEDERNIQYF.

The chain joins TRBV9 to TRBJ2-1; 7 positions agree with TRBD2. Unmatched junction bases numbered 0, after V lost 0 bases and J lost 6 bases. Germline CDR1 SGDLS, CDR2 YYNGEE. CDR3 length: 13 residues. The CDR3 is CASSVGGGNEQFF. The CDR3 bases are TGTGCCAGCAGCGTAGGGGGGGGCAATGAGCAGTTCTTC.

The V and J genes are TRBV7-9 and TRBJ1-2; 9 positions match TRBD1. This CDR3 contains 14 residues. The germline V gene has CDR1 SEHNR and CDR2 FQNEAQ (reference sequence). V lost 1 base and J lost 8; bases outside the gene matches: 5. CDR3 residues: CASSLVGTGKGYTF. CDR3 bases: TGTGCCAGCAGCTTAGTAGGGACAGGGAAGGGCTACACCTTC.

The chain is built from TRBV27 and TRBJ2-3; perhaps TRBD2 as D (6 bases). Looked up from germline, CDR1 is MNHEY and CDR2 is SMNVEV (reference sequence). The CDR3 is 15 residues long. V dropped 3 bases and J dropped 5 bases, with 15 bases sitting between them. DNA for the CDR3: TGTGCCAGCAGTTTGGGGGGAGGAGAGAGAGATACGCAGTATTTT. It codes for CASSLGGGERDTQYF.

The chain uses TRBV6-5 and TRBJ2-7, with D possibly being TRBD2 (5 bases). The CDR3 has 14 amino acids. V was clipped by 6 bases and J by 0 bases, with 12 bases between them. Germline loops: CDR1 MNHEY, CDR2 SVGAGI. The CDR3, as DNA: TGTGCCAGCAGCCTCCGGGGATACTCCTACGAGCAGTACTTC. The encoded protein is CASSLRGYSYEQYF.

The V call is TRBV7-9, the J call TRBJ2-7, with 9 bases lining up with TRBD2. Trimming at V came to 5 bases and at J to 2 bases, leaving 10 bases not matched to a gene. CDR1 and CDR2 (germline): SEHNR, FQNEAQ (reference sequence). This CDR3 contains 16 residues. The CDR3 loop reads CASSARLAAAPYEQYF. The CDR3, as DNA: TGTGCCAGCAGCGCCCGACTAGCGGCAGCCCCCTACGAGCAGTACTTC.

The chain couples TRBV28 to TRBJ1-2; D unresolved. Per germline, CDR1 MDHEN and CDR2 SYDVKM. Between the trimmed V and J ends, which lost 6 bases and 6 bases, there was a span of 14 bases. This CDR3 comprises 13 residues. The CDR3: CASRSVGSNGYTF. CDR3 bases: TGTGCCAGCAGGTCCGTAGGGAGCAATGGCTACACCTTC.

J is TRBJ2-3 and V is TRBV9; TRBD2 matches at 7 bases. The CDR3 is 16 residues long. The germline gives CDR1 SGDLS, CDR2 YYNGEE. Trimming took 0 bases from V and 4 from J; bases not matched to a gene: 8. The CDR3 coding sequence is TGTGCCAGCAGCGTAGAGGGAGGCGGGAGCGCAGATACGCAGTATTTT. This encodes CASSVEGGGSADTQYF.

The chain uses TRBV25-1 and TRBJ2-7; 9 bases match TRBD1. The CDR3 totals 15 residues. V was pared by 5 bases and J by 0 bases, with 5 bases of the junction left unmatched. Germline CDR1 reads MGHDK; CDR2 reads SYGVNS. CDR3 DNA sequence: TGTGCCAGCAGTCCTGGGACAGGGATCTCCTACGAGCAGTACTTC. It is translated as CASSPGTGISYEQYF.

J is TRBJ2-7 and V is TRBV11-2; a weak D match, TRBD2 (5 bases). V lost 5 bases and J 5 bases, leaving 19 bases between the germline ends. CDR1 is SGHAT, CDR2 FQNNGV, per germline. The CDR3 extends over 15 amino acids. In nucleotides, the CDR3 is TGTGCCAGCAGCACCACAACTAGGCCCCAGGACGAGCAGTACTTC. Protein sequence: CASSTTTRPQDEQYF.

This clone was counted only a few times. This sequence joins TRBV14 and TRBJ1-1; 7 bases map to TRBD1. Germline CDR1 and CDR2: SGHDN and FVKESK. The CDR3 loop spans 14 amino acids. V trimming: 1 base; J trimming: 6 bases; junction bases outside the gene matches: 5. Written as DNA, the CDR3 is TGTGCCAGCAGCCAAGTTCGGCAGGGGGCTGAAGCTTTCTTT. It codes for CASSQVRQGAEAFF. Drawing the rest from reference TRBV14 and TRBJ1-1, the complete variable domain is EAGVTQFPSHSVIEKGQTVTLRCDPISGHDNLYWYRRVMGKEIKFLLHFVKESKQDESGMPNNRFLAERTGGTYSTLKVQPAELEDSGVYFCASSQVRQGAEAFFGQGTRLTVV.

This clone has only a few counts. The chain combines TRBV4-3 with TRBJ2-3; 8 nucleotides align to TRBD2. V lost 4 bases, J lost 0 bases, and 15 bases stayed unmatched. Germline V gives CDR1 LGHNA, CDR2 YSLEER. This CDR3 has 19 residues. In nucleotides, the CDR3 is TGCGCCAGCAGCCGAACGGGGGCAGCTAGCGGGTCTAGCACAGATACGCAGTATTTT. It yields the protein CASSRTGAASGSSTDTQYF.

This clone has a single count. This chain joins TRBV12-1 and TRBJ1-2; no DNA check was done on the table's D call, TRBD1. TRBV12-1 corresponds to a pseudogene. This CDR3 has 17 amino acids. This CDR3 reads CASSFGGSWGRSYGYTF. In DNA form, the CDR3 reads TGTGCCAGCAGCTTTGGGGGGTCGTGGGGGCGTAGCTATGGCTACACCTTC.

The V and J genes are TRBV4-1 and TRBJ1-2, with a weak D call TRBD1 (6 bases). V was shortened by 2 bases and J by 2 bases, with 15 bases between the two germline ends. This CDR3 spans 16 amino acids. Germline CDR1 and CDR2: MGHRA and YSYEKL. DNA of the CDR3: TGCGCCAGCAGCCAAACCATCGGGGGGCGGAACTATGGCTACACCTTC. This encodes CASSQTIGGRNYGYTF.

J is TRBJ2-5 and V is TRBV7-9; 8 nucleotides match TRBD2. With the DNA end fitting TRBJ2-7 better, the J assignment may be wrong. The CDR3 spans 16 residues. Germline loops: CDR1 SEHNR, CDR2 FQNEAQ (reference sequence). This chain's CDR3 is CASSLSSGESSYEQYF. DNA of the CDR3: TGTGCCAGCAGCTTGAGTAGCGGGGAGAGCTCCTACGAGCAGTACTTC.

In this sample, this clone turned up once. The chain joins TRBV9 to TRBJ2-1; D call uncertain. The length of the CDR3 is 15 residues. The germline V gene encodes CDR1 SGDLS and CDR2 YYNGEE. Trimming shortened V by 0 bases and J by 0 bases, and 7 bases separated the two germline ends. CDR3 amino acids: CASSVDSSSYNEQFF. CDR3 nucleotides: TGTGCCAGCAGCGTAGACTCAAGCTCCTACAATGAGCAGTTCTTC.

This clone turned up a few times. The genes are TRBV29-1 and TRBJ2-2; D possibly corresponds to TRBD1 (6 bases). Germline V gene sequence: CDR1 SQVTM, CDR2 ANQGSEA. V dropped 5 bases and J dropped 1 base, with 11 bases sitting between them. The CDR3 has 14 amino acids. The CDR3 DNA sequence: TGCAGCGTTCAGGCACAGGGGAACACCGGGGAGCTGTTTTTT. It codes for CSVQAQGNTGELFF.

The genes are TRBV7-9 and TRBJ1-4; 7 positions agree with TRBD1. This CDR3 has 14 residues. J was trimmed by 5 bases and V by 5 bases; bases with no gene match: 5. Germline V gene sequence: CDR1 SEHNR, CDR2 FQNEAQ (reference sequence). CDR3 DNA: TGTGCCAGCAGCCAAACAGGGGACAATGAAAAACTGTTTTTT. This translates into CASSQTGDNEKLFF.

V and J are TRBV7-2 and TRBJ1-1, with no clear D. Deletions cut 6 bases from V and 1 base from J, with 6 bases between. This CDR3 contains 12 residues. Germline V lookup: CDR1 SGHTA, CDR2 FQGNSA. As DNA, the CDR3 is TGTGCCAGCAGGGCAGGGAACACTGAAGCTTTCTTT. Its protein product is CASRAGNTEAFF.

This rearrangement joins TRBV27 to TRBJ2-7, with TRBD2 matching over 11 bases. CDR3 length: 15 amino acids. With V trimmed by 6 bases and J by 6 bases, 10 bases remained unmatched. In germline, CDR1 is MNHEY, CDR2 SMNVEV (reference sequence). The CDR3 spells CASSPISGRAGEQYF. The CDR3 region has the DNA TGTGCCAGCAGCCCGATTAGCGGGAGGGCGGGCGAGCAGTACTTC.

The chain recombines TRBV11-2 with TRBJ2-7; 10 bases align to TRBD2. The CDR3 loop spans 16 amino acids. The germline V gene has CDR1 SGHAT and CDR2 FQNNGV. J gave up 6 bases and V 4 bases, and 12 bases lay outside the gene matches. For the CDR3, the DNA is TGTGCCAGCAGCTCCAAGGGGCTAGCGGGGGCCGCCGAGCAGTACTTC. It encodes CASSSKGLAGAAEQYF.

A note on this clone: The junction and the germline gene differ at one end; a read error may be behind it. The genes are TRBV7-9 and TRBJ2-5, with D possibly matching TRBD2 (5 bases). Per the germline V gene, CDR1 is SEHNR and CDR2 is FQNEAQ (reference sequence). This CDR3 is 12 amino acids long. CDR3 sequence (DNA): TGTGCCAGCAGCCTAGCCGAAGAGACCCAGTACTTC. As protein: CASSLAEETQYF.

This chain joins TRBV4-1 and TRBJ2-7, with D perhaps TRBD2 (6 bases). Germline V gene lookup returns CDR1 MGHRA and CDR2 YSYEKL. V was shortened by 5 bases and J by 2 bases, with 16 bases between the two germline ends. The CDR3 spans 15 residues. CDR3 protein: CASSFRDSRPYEQYF. The CDR3, as DNA: TGCGCCAGCAGCTTCCGGGACTCCCGTCCCTACGAGCAGTACTTC.

The chain combines TRBV4-1 with TRBJ1-6, with D perhaps TRBD1 (6 bases). CDR1 and CDR2 (germline): MGHRA, YSYEKL. V was cut by 4 bases and J by 9 bases, with 13 bases left in between. CDR3 length: 14 residues. In DNA form, the CDR3 reads TGCGCCAGCAGCCCTCCCGGACAGATTTCACCCCTCCACTTT. Protein product: CASSPPGQISPLHF.

The rearrangement joins TRBV6-1 to TRBJ2-5; 8 positions agree with TRBD1. Matching the DNA end better, TRBJ2-7 makes the J call doubtful. Looked up from germline, CDR1 is MNHNS and CDR2 is SASEGT. The CDR3 loop spans 16 amino acids. CDR3 in DNA: TGTGCCAGCAGTGAGGCCCAGAGGACAGGGTCTTACGAGCAGTACTTC. Translation: CASSEAQRTGSYEQYF.